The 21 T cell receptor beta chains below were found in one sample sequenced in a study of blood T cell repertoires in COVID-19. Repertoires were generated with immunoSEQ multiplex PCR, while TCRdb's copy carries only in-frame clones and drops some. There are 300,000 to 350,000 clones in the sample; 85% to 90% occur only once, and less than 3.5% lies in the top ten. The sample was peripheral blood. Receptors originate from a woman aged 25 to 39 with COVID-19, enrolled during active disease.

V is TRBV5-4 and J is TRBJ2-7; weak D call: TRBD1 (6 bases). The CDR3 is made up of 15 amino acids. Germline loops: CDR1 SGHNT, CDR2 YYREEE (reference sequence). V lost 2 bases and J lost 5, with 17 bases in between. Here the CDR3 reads CASSLKQGLRDEQYF. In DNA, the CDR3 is TGTGCCAGCAGCTTAAAACAGGGCTTAAGGGACGAGCAGTACTTC. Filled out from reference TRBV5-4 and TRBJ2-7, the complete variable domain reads ETGVTQSPTHLIKTRGQQVTLRCSSQSGHNTVSWYQQALGQGPQFIFQYYREEENGRGNFPPRFSGLQFPNYSSELNVNALELDDSALYLCASSLKQGLRDEQYFGPGTRLTVT.

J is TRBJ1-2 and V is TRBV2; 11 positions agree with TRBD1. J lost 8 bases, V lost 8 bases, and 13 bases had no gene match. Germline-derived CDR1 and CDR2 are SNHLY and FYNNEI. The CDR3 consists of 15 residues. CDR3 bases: TGTGCCAGCCATTTCGATGGACAGGGGGCGCACGGCTACACCTTC. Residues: CASHFDGQGAHGYTF.

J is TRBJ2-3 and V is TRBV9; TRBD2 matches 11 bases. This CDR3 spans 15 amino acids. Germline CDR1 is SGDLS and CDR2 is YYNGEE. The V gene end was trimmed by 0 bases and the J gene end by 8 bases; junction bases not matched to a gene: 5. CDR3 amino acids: CASSVALAGGGTQYF. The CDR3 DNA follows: TGTGCCAGCAGCGTAGCGCTAGCGGGAGGAGGTACGCAGTATTTT. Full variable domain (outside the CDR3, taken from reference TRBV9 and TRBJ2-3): DSGVTQTPKHLITATGQRVTLRCSPRSGDLSVYWYQQSLDQGLQFLIQYYNGEERAKGNILERFSAQQFPDLHSELNLSSLELGDSALYFCASSVALAGGGTQYFGPGTRLTVL.

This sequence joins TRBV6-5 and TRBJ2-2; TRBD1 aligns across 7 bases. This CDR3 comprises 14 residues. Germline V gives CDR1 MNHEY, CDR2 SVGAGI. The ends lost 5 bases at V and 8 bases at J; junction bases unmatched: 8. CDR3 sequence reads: CASSQTQGSGELFF. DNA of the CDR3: TGTGCCAGCAGTCAAACACAGGGGTCAGGGGAGCTGTTTTTT.

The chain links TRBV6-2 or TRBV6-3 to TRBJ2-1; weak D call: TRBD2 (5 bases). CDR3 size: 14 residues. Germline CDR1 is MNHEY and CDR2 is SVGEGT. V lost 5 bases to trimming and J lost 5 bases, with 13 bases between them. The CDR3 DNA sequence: TGTGCCAGCAGTGACCGGGAAGTCGACAATGAGCAGTTCTTC. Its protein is CASSDREVDNEQFF.

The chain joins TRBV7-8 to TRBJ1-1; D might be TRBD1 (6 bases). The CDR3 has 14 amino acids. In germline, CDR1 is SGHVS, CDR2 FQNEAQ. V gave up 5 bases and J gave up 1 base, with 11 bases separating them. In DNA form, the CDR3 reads TGTGCCAGCAGCCGACAGACAGGGAACACTGAAGCTTTCTTT. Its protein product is CASSRQTGNTEAFF.

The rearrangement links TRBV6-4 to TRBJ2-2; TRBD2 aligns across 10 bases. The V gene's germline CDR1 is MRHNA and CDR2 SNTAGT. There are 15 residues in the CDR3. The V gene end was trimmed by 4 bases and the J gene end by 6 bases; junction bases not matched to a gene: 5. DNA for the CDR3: TGTGCCAGCAGTGTCTCTAGCGGGAGTTCCGGGGAGCTGTTTTTT. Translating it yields CASSVSSGSSGELFF.

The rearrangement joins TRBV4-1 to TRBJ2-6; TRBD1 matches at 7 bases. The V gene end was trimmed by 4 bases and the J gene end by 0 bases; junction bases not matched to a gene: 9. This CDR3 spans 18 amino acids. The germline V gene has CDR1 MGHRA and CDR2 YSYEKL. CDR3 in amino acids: CASSRSGTAYSGANVLTF. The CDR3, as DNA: TGCGCCAGCAGCCGATCCGGGACAGCTTACTCTGGGGCCAACGTCCTGACTTTC.

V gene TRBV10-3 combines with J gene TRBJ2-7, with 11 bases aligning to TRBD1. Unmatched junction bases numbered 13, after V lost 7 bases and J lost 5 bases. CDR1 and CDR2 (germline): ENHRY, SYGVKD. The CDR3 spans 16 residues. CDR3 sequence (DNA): TGTGCCATCACTGACCCGCCGGGACAGGGGGTCCACGAGCAGTACTTC. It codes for CAITDPPGQGVHEQYF.

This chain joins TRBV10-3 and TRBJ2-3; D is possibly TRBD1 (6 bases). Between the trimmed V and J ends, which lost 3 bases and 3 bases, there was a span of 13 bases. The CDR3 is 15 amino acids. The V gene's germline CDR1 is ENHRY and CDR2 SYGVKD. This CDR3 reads CAISDLVQGTDTQYF. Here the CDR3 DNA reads TGTGCCATCAGTGACCTAGTACAGGGAACAGATACGCAGTATTTT.

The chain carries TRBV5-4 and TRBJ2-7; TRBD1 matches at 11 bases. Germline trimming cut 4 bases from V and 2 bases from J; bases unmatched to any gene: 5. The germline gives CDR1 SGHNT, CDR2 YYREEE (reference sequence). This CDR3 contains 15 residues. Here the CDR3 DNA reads TGTGCCAGCAGCACCCCGGACAGGGGGCCCTACGAGCAGTACTTC. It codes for CASSTPDRGPYEQYF. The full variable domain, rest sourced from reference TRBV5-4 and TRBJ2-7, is ETGVTQSPTHLIKTRGQQVTLRCSSQSGHNTVSWYQQALGQGPQFIFQYYREEENGRGNFPPRFSGLQFPNYSSELNVNALELDDSALYLCASSTPDRGPYEQYFGPGTRLTVT.

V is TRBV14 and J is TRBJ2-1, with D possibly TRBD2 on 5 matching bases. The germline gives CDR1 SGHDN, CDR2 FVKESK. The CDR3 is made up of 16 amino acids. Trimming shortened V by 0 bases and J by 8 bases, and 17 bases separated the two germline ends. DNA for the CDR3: TGTGCCAGCAGCCAAGATCGAGGGAGTCTTAACGATGAGCAGTTCTTC. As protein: CASSQDRGSLNDEQFF.

The CDR3 loop is CASSLVQGAYGYTF. CDR3 in DNA: TGTGCCAGCAGTTTGGTGCAGGGGGCGTATGGCTACACCTTC. This chain connects TRBV28 to TRBJ1-2, with 8 bases fitting TRBD1. This CDR3 is 14 amino acids long. V lost 3 bases, J lost 5 bases, and 5 bases stayed unmatched. Germline V gene lookup returns CDR1 MDHEN and CDR2 SYDVKM.

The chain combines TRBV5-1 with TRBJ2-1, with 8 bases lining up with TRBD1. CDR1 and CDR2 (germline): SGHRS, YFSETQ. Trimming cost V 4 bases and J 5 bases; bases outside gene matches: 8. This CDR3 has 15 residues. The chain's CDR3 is CASSPTGDTDNEQFF. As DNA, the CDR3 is TGCGCCAGCAGCCCGACAGGGGATACCGACAATGAGCAGTTCTTC.

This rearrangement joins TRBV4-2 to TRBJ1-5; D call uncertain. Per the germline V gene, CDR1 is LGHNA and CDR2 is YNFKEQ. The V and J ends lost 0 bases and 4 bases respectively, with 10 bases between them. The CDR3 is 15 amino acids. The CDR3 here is CASSQDLSGNQPQHF. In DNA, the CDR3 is TGTGCCAGCAGCCAAGATCTCTCGGGTAATCAGCCCCAGCATTTT.

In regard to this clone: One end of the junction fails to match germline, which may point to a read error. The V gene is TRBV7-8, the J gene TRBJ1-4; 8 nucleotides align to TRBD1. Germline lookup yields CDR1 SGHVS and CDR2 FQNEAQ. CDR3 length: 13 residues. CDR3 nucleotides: TGTGCCAGCAGCCGGGGACAGGAATCCTTACCCTCTTTT. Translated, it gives CASSRGQESLPSF.

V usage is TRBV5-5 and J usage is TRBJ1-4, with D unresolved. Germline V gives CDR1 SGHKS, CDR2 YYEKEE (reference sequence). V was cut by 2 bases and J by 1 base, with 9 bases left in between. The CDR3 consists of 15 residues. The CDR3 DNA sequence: TGTGCCAGCAGCTTAGACGGACTAACTAATGAAAAACTGTTTTTT. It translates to CASSLDGLTNEKLFF.

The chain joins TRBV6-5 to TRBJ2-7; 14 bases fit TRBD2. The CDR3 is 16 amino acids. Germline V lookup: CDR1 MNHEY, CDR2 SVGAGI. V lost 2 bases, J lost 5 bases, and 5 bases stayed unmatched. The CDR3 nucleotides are TGTGCCAGCAGTTACCCGGGACTAGCGGGAGTGAACGAGCAGTACTTC. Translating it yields CASSYPGLAGVNEQYF.

This chain's CDR3 is CASSRLAGSTGELFF. Written as DNA, the CDR3 is TGTGCCAGCAGTAGACTAGCGGGGAGCACCGGGGAGCTGTTTTTT. The rearrangement uses TRBV2 and TRBJ2-2, with TRBD2 identical over 11 bases. After removal of 5 bases from V and 4 bases from J, the junction contained 3 bases not matched to a gene. The CDR3 spans 15 residues. CDR1 is SNHLY, CDR2 FYNNEI, per germline.

The CDR3 coding sequence is TGTGCCAGCAGCGCCCAGACAGGGACTTACTATGGCTACACCTTC. As protein: CASSAQTGTYYGYTF. This chain joins TRBV9 and TRBJ1-2; 7 bases agree with TRBD1. CDR1 is SGDLS, CDR2 YYNGEE, per germline. Germline trimming cut 3 bases from V and 3 bases from J; bases unmatched to any gene: 8. CDR3 length equals 15 residues.

The chain's CDR3 is CASSPTAGAGNTEAFF. CDR3 DNA: TGTGCCAGCTCACCAACGGCAGGGGCCGGGAACACTGAAGCTTTCTTT. The rearrangement uses TRBV18 and TRBJ1-1; possibly TRBD1 for D (6 bases). The CDR3 has 16 amino acids. Trimming cost V 2 bases and J 1 base, with 14 bases left between them. The germline gives CDR1 KGHSH, CDR2 LQKENI. The variable domain in full, with the rest retrieved from reference TRBV18 and TRBJ1-1, is NAGVMQNPRHLVRRRGQEARLRCSPMKGHSHVYWYRQLPEEGLKFMVYLQKENIIDESGMPKERFSAEFPKEGPSILRIQQVVRGDSAAYFCASSPTAGAGNTEAFFGQGTRLTVV.